This T cell receptor (beta chain) was retrieved from a study of cytomegalovirus exposure and HLA in healthy donors. About this clone: Antigen: not known. The junction shows a germline mismatch at one end, possibly a read error.

PCR amplification relied on 60 Vbeta primers (plus 13 Jbeta primers). Clones were read by immunoSEQ multiplex PCR, and TCRdb kept only the in-frame ones, dropping some. The sample has about 180,000 clones, 60% to 80% seen once; the top ten hold 6.3%. Notes on the study in general: A later analysis associated 15,000 or so TCR beta sequences with HLA alleles at a 0.05 false discovery rate.

Germline lookup yields CDR1 SGDLS and CDR2 YYNGEE. CDR3 length: 15 residues. The chain combines TRBV9 with TRBJ2-6; a weak D match, TRBD2 (5 bases). Material: PBMCs. The clonotype originates from a man aged 40-50 years in good health and CMV-seropositive. The CDR3 nucleotides read TGTGCCAGCAGCGTAGAGGCCTGGCGGGCCAACGGCCTGACTTTC. Amino acid sequence: CASSVEAWRANGLTF. Complete variable domain (other parts from reference TRBV9 and TRBJ2-6): DSGVTQTPKHLITATGQRVTLRCSPRSGDLSVYWYQQSLDQGLQFLIQYYNGEERAKGNILERFSAQQFPDLHSELNLSSLELGDSALYFCASSVEAWRANGLTFGAGSRLTVL.